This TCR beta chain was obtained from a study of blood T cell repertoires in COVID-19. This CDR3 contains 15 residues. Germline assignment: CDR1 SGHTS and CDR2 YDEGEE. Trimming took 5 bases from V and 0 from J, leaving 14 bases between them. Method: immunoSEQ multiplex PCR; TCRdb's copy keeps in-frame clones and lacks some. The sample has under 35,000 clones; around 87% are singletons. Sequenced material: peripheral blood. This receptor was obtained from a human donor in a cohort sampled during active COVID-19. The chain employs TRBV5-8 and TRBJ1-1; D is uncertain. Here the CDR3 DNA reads TGTGCCAGCAGGTCCCTCCAGAATATGAACACTGAAGCTTTCTTT. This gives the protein CASRSLQNMNTEAFF.